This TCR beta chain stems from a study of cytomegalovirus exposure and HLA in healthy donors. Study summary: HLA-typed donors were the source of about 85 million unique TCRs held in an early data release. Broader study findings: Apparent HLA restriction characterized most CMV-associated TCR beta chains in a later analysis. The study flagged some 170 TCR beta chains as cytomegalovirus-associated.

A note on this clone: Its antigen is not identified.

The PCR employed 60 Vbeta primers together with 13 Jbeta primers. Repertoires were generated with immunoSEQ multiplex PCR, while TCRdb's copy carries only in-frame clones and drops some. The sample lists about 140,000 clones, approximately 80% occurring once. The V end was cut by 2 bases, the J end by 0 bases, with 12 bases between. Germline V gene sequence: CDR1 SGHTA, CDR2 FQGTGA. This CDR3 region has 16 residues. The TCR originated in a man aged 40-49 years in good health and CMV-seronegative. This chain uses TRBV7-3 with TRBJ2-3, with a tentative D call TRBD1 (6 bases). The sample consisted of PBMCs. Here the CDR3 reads CASSLLAGASTDTQYF. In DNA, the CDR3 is TGTGCCAGCAGCTTACTGGCAGGGGCTAGCACAGATACGCAGTATTTT.